This is a list of T cell receptor beta chains from one sample in a study of shared clonotypes between healthy human individuals. Clones were read by immunoSEQ multiplex PCR, and TCRdb kept only the in-frame ones, dropping some. The table lists about 79,000 clones, 60% to 65% of them singletons. Sequencing used memory CD8+ T cells sorted from blood. All receptors come from a man between 25 and 39 years old in good health. CDR3s include the opening cysteine and the closing phenylalanine or tryptophan. The D gene is left open where the match is weak. Only part of the rows carry a size: once, few, many, or a class if the clone is expanded.

V,size,D,J,CDR3,DNA
TRBV19,NA,NA,TRBJ1-5,CASSIASGRGEPQHF,TGTGCCAGTAGTATAGCCTCAGGGCGAGGAGAGCCCCAGCATTTT
TRBV19,NA,NA,TRBJ1-1,CASSPTGTEAFF,TGTGCCAGTAGTCCAACAGGGACTGAAGCTTTCTTT
TRBV7-1,NA,NA,TRBJ2-1,CASSLEGTLQFF,TGTGCCAGCAGCTTAGAGGGCACTTTGCAGTTCTTC
TRBV7-7,NA,NA,TRBJ2-5,CASSSTPGSSETQYF,TGTGCCAGCAGCTCAACCCCGGGAAGTTCGGAGACCCAGTACTTC
TRBV7-4,NA,NA,TRBJ2-1,CASSLMVYNEQFF,TGTGCCAGCAGCTTAATGGTCTACAATGAGCAGTTCTTC
TRBV5-1,few,NA,TRBJ1-4,CASSLNLRREKLFF,TGCGCCAGCAGCTTGAACCTCAGGAGGGAAAAACTGTTTTTT
TRBV19,NA,NA,TRBJ2-1,CASSTWTINEQFF,TGTGCCAGTAGTACCTGGACTATCAATGAGCAGTTCTTC
TRBV6-4,many,NA,TRBJ2-2,CASSDGTNTGELFF,TGTGCCAGCAGTGACGGGACAAACACCGGGGAGCTGTTTTTT
TRBV7-6,NA,NA,TRBJ2-5,CAHEGVETQYF,TGTGCCCACGAGGGGGTAGAGACCCAGTACTTC
TRBV28,NA,TRBD1,TRBJ2-1,CASSLLIYHSRDRGYNEQFF,TGTGCCAGCAGTTTACTCATTTATCATAGCAGGGACAGGGGCTACAATGAGCAGTTCTTC
TRBV13,NA,NA,TRBJ2-7,CASSPIRGTDSYEQYF,TGTGCCAGCAGTCCAATCCGAGGCACCGACTCCTACGAGCAGTACTTC
TRBV28,few,NA,TRBJ2-6,CASSLGWSGANVLTF,TGTGCCAGCAGTTTAGGGTGGTCTGGGGCCAACGTCCTGACTTTC
TRBV9,NA,NA,TRBJ2-3,CASSVAASGTDTQYF,TGTGCCAGCAGCGTTGCTGCTAGCGGCACAGATACGCAGTATTTT
TRBV15,NA,NA,TRBJ1-2,CATSPDPSSDYGYTF,TGTGCCACCAGCCCCGACCCTAGCAGCGACTATGGCTACACCTTC
TRBV18,NA,NA,TRBJ2-1,CASSPGGAMRQFF,TGTGCCAGCTCACCAGGAGGGGCCATGCGGCAGTTCTTC
TRBV6-1,once,NA,TRBJ2-7,CASRTGQHSYEQYF,TGTGCCAGTCGAACAGGGCAGCACTCCTACGAGCAGTACTTC
TRBV19,many,TRBD1,TRBJ1-5,CASSTVDRGLDSNQPQHF,TGTGCCAGTAGTACTGTCGACAGGGGGCTTGATAGCAATCAGCCCCAGCATTTT
TRBV9,NA,NA,TRBJ2-1,CASSSSNEQFF,TGTGCCAGCAGCTCGTCCAATGAGCAGTTCTTC
TRBV7-9,NA,NA,TRBJ2-1,CASDSGLNEQFF,TGTGCCAGCGACTCGGGGCTCAATGAGCAGTTCTTC
TRBV10-2,NA,TRBD1,TRBJ1-5,CASSETTGGGLSQPQHF,TGCGCCAGCAGTGAGACCACAGGGGGCGGGTTAAGTCAGCCCCAGCATTTT
TRBV5-8,once,NA,TRBJ1-1,CASSQLRENTEAFF,TGTGCCAGCAGCCAGCTCCGAGAAAACACTGAAGCTTTCTTT
TRBV27,NA,TRBD1,TRBJ2-1,CASSSDRGSYNEQFF,TGTGCCAGCAGTTCGGACAGGGGCTCCTACAATGAGCAGTTCTTC
TRBV6-4,NA,NA,TRBJ2-7,CASSFVSYEQYF,TGTGCCAGCAGTTTCGTCTCCTACGAGCAGTACTTC
TRBV25-1,NA,TRBD2,TRBJ2-2,CASSQGGAGELFF,TGTGCCAGCAGCCAGGGAGGGGCCGGGGAGCTGTTTTTT
TRBV9,NA,NA,TRBJ2-3,CASSPVRPTDTQYF,TGTGCCAGCAGCCCAGTAAGACCCACAGATACGCAGTATTTT
TRBV7-2,NA,NA,TRBJ2-2,CASSLGAATGELFF,TGTGCCAGCAGCTTAGGAGCGGCCACCGGGGAGCTGTTTTTT
TRBV28,few,NA,TRBJ2-7,CASRSGVSYEQYF,TGTGCCAGCAGGTCGGGGGTCTCCTACGAGCAGTACTTC
TRBV5-6,NA,TRBD2,TRBJ2-7,CASSPGTRAYEQYF,TGTGCCAGCAGTCCCGGGACTAGAGCCTACGAGCAGTACTTC
TRBV30,few,TRBD1,TRBJ2-7,CAWDRDRTYEQYF,TGTGCCTGGGACAGGGATCGGACCTACGAGCAGTACTTC
TRBV5-4,once,TRBD1,TRBJ2-3,CASSWDPGQSSTDTQYF,TGTGCCAGCAGCTGGGATCCGGGACAGTCTAGCACAGATACGCAGTATTTT
TRBV6-5,NA,TRBD1,TRBJ2-7,CASRQGVSYEQYF,TGTGCCAGCAGGCAGGGGGTGTCCTACGAGCAGTACTTC
TRBV7-3,NA,TRBD2,TRBJ2-2,CASSLNPAGAVSSGELFF,TGTGCCAGCAGCTTAAACCCAGCGGGAGCCGTTAGTTCCGGGGAGCTGTTTTTT
TRBV28,NA,NA,TRBJ1-4,CAITDRRETNEKLFF,TGTGCCATTACCGACAGACGGGAAACTAATGAAAAACTGTTTTTT
TRBV28,few,TRBD1,TRBJ1-1,CASSFRDRARNTEAFF,TGTGCCAGCAGTTTTCGTGACAGGGCTCGGAACACTGAAGCTTTCTTT
TRBV10-2,NA,TRBD1,TRBJ2-2,CASRKNRGRNTGELFF,TGCGCCAGCAGAAAAAACAGGGGAAGAAACACCGGGGAGCTGTTTTTT
TRBV7-8,NA,NA,TRBJ2-7,CASSLRRDATGGQYF,TGTGCCAGCAGCCTCAGACGGGACGCTACTGGGGGGCAGTACTTC
TRBV7-9,NA,TRBD1,TRBJ1-2,CASSQGQMGGYTF,TGTGCCAGCAGCCAGGGACAGATGGGTGGCTACACCTTC
TRBV27,NA,NA,TRBJ1-1,CASSLVANTEAFF,TGTGCCAGCAGTTTAGTGGCGAACACTGAAGCTTTCTTT
TRBV19,once,NA,TRBJ1-5,CASSISQADQPQHF,TGTGCCAGTAGTATCTCCCAGGCTGATCAGCCCCAGCATTTT
TRBV4-3,NA,NA,TRBJ2-5,CASSQDRAGLGTQYF,TGCGCCAGCAGCCAAGATCGGGCAGGGCTGGGGACCCAGTACTTC
TRBV5-5,NA,NA,TRBJ1-5,CASSLSGPLSNQPQHF,TGTGCCAGCAGCTTGTCGGGACCCCTTAGCAATCAGCCCCAGCATTTT
TRBV28,NA,TRBD2,TRBJ2-1,CASRPLTSGLYNEQFF,TGTGCCAGCAGGCCCCTGACTAGCGGCTTATACAATGAGCAGTTCTTC
TRBV4-1,NA,NA,TRBJ2-3,CASSQEVVGVGDTQYF,TGCGCCAGCAGCCAAGAGGTAGTGGGGGTGGGAGATACGCAGTATTTT